The clone carrying this T cell receptor (beta chain) was detected a few times. V trimming: 3 bases; J trimming: 8 bases; junction bases outside the gene matches: 4. Germline CDR1 is KGHSH and CDR2 is LQKENI. The CDR3 spans 14 residues. The source of the sample is a study of blood T cell repertoires in COVID-19. Study overall: From the United States, Italy and Spain came samples of acute and convalescent COVID-19.

Measured with immunoSEQ multiplex PCR; TCRdb has only the in-frame clones, and not every one. In the table there are tens of thousands of clones, 65% to 85% of which are singletons. Sequencing was performed on peripheral blood. The source is a human donor with active or convalescent COVID-19. The donor label of this sample is uncertain. J is TRBJ2-1 and V is TRBV18; 10 bases are a match to TRBD1. CDR3 loop: CASSPRTGGDEQFF. The CDR3 DNA follows: TGTGCCAGCTCACCTCGGACAGGGGGAGATGAGCAGTTCTTC.